This T cell receptor beta chain was found in a study of cytomegalovirus exposure and HLA in healthy donors. Study-wide findings and caveats: A later examination showed that TCR association rates differed by HLA locus, with DRB1 most and HLA-C fewest. Analysis was carried out at a later point, and it linked a missense DCLRE1C variant to TCR beta V- and J-gene trimming.

As concerns this clone: Its antigen is undetermined.

The study ran its PCR with 60 Vbeta and 13 Jbeta primers. The table came from immunoSEQ multiplex PCR; TCRdb's copy has only in-frame clones and leaves some out. The data contain approximately 140,000 clones, over 75% of them singletons. The CDR3 sequence is 16 residues long. After removal of 3 bases from V and 6 bases from J, the junction contained 8 bases not matched to a gene. Germline values: CDR1 SGHDT, CDR2 YYEEEE. The specimen sequenced was PBMCs. This receptor was obtained from a woman between 40 and 50 years old in good health and CMV-seronegative. The V and J genes are TRBV5-6 and TRBJ2-1; 11 nucleotides line up with TRBD2. CDR3 in amino acids: CASSYSGRATGNEQFF. CDR3 nucleotides: TGTGCCAGCAGCTATAGCGGGAGGGCAACAGGCAATGAGCAGTTCTTC.